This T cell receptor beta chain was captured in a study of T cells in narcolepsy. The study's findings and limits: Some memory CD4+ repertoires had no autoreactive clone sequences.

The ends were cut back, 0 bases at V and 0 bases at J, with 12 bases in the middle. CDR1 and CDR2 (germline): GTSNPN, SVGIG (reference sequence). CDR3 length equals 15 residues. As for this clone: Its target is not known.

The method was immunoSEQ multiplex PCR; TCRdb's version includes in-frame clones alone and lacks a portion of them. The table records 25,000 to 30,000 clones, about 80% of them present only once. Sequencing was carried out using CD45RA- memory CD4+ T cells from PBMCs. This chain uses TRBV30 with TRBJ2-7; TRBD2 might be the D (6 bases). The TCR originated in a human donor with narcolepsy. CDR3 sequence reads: CAWSVRRVSSYEQYF. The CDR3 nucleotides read TGTGCCTGGAGTGTGAGGAGGGTGAGCTCCTACGAGCAGTACTTC.